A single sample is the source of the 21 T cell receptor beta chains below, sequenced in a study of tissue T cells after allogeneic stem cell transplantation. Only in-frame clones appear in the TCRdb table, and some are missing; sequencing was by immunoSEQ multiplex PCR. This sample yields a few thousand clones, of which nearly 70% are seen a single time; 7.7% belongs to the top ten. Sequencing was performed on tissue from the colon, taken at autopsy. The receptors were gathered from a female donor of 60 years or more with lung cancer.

The CDR3 here is CASMTRDLDNEQFF. The DNA of the CDR3 is TGTGCCAGCATGACACGGGACTTAGACAATGAGCAGTTCTTC. This chain joins TRBV25-1 and TRBJ2-1, with TRBD2 as a possible D gene (6 bases). Germline CDR1 and CDR2: MGHDK and SYGVNS. Trimming stripped 7 bases from V and 5 bases from J, with 15 bases between. This CDR3 region has 14 residues.

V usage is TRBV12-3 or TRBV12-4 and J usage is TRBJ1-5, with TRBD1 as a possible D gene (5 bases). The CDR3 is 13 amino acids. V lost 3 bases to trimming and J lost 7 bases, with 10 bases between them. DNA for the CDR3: TGTGCCAGCAGTTTTTCCAAGGGGCAGCCCCAGCATTTT. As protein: CASSFSKGQPQHF.

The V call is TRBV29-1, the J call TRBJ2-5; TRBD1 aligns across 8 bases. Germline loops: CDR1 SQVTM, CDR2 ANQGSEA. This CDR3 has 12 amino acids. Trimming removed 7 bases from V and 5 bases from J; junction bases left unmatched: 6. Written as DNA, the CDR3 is TGCAGCGCGCGCAGGGGGCGGGAGACCCAGTACTTC. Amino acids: CSARRGRETQYF.

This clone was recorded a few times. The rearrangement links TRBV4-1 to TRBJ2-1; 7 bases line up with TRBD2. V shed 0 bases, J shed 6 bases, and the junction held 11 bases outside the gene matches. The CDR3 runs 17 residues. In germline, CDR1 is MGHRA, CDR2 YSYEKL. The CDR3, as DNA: TGCGCCAGCAGCCAAGATTGGCGGCGCGGGAGCCCCAATGAGCAGTTCTTC. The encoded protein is CASSQDWRRGSPNEQFF.

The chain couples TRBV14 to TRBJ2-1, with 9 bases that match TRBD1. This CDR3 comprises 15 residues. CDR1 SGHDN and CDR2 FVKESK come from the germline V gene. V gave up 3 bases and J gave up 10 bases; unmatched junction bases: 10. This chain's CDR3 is CASSHSGQGLWEQFF. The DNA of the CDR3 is TGTGCCAGCAGCCATTCCGGACAGGGGTTATGGGAGCAGTTCTTC.

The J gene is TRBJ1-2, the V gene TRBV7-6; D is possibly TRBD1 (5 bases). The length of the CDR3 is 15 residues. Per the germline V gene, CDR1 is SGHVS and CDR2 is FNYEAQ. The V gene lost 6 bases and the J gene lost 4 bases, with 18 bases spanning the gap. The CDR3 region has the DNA TGTGCCAGCAGTCCTAGCACAGGATCCCTCTATGGCTACACCTTC. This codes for CASSPSTGSLYGYTF.

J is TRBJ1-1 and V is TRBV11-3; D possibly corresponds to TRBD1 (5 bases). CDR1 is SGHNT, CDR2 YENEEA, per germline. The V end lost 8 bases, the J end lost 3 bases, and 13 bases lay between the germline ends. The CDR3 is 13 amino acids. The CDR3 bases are TGTGCCAGCTCCTCAGAGGGGTACACTGAAGCTTTCTTT. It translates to CASSSEGYTEAFF.

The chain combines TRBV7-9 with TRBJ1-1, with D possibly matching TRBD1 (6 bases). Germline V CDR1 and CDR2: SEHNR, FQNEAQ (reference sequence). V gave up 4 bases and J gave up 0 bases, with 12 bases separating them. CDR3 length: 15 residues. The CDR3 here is CASSSRGDLNTEAFF. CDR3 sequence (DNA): TGTGCCAGCAGCTCAAGGGGGGACTTGAACACTGAAGCTTTCTTT.

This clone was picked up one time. The CDR3 loop is CASSQPPALETQYF. The CDR3 DNA reads as TGTGCCAGCAGCCAGCCCCCAGCGTTAGAGACCCAGTACTTC. J is TRBJ2-5 and V is TRBV7-2; D not certain. CDR3 length equals 14 residues. The V and J ends lost 5 bases and 4 bases respectively, with 14 bases between them. Germline V gene lookup returns CDR1 SGHTA and CDR2 FQGNSA.

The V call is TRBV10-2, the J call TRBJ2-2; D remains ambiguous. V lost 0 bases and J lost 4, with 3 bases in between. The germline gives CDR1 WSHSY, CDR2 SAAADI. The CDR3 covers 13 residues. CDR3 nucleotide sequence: TGCGCCAGCAGTGAGTCTGGCACCGGGGAGCTGTTTTTT. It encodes CASSESGTGELFF.

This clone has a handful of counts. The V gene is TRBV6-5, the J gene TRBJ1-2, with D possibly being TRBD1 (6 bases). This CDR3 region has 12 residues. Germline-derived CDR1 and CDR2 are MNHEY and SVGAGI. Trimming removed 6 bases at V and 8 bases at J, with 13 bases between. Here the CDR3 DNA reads TGTGCCAGCAGAACAGGGATAGACGGCTACACCTTC. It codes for CASRTGIDGYTF.

This chain's CDR3 is CASSPRGAATNEKLFF. The CDR3 DNA sequence: TGTGCCAGCAGCCCCCGTGGCGCTGCAACTAATGAAAAACTGTTTTTT. This sequence joins TRBV4-2 and TRBJ1-4; D is undetermined. V dropped 4 bases and J dropped 0 bases, with 12 bases sitting between them. Germline V gene data show CDR1 as LGHNA and CDR2 as YNFKEQ. The CDR3 spans 16 residues.

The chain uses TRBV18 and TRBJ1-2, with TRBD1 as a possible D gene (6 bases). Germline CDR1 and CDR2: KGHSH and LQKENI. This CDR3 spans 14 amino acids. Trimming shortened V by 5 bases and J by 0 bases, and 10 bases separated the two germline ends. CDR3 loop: CASSGQSTNYGYTF. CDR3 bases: TGTGCCAGCTCAGGACAGTCCACTAACTATGGCTACACCTTC.

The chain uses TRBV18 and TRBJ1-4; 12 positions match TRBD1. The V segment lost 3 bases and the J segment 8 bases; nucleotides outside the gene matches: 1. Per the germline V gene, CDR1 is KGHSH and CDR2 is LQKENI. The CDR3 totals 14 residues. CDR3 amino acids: CASSPGQGAEKLFF. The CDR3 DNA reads TGTGCCAGCTCACCGGGACAGGGGGCCGAAAAACTGTTTTTT. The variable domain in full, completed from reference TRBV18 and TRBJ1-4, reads NAGVMQNPRHLVRRRGQEARLRCSPMKGHSHVYWYRQLPEEGLKFMVYLQKENIIDESGMPKERFSAEFPKEGPSILRIQQVVRGDSAAYFCASSPGQGAEKLFFGSGTQLSVL.

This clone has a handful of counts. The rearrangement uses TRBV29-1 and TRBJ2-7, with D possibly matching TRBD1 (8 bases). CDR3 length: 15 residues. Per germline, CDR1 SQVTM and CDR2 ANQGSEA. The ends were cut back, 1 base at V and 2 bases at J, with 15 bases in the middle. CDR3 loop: CSVEGGGTGTYEQYF. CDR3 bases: TGCAGCGTTGAAGGGGGGGGGACAGGCACCTACGAGCAGTACTTC.

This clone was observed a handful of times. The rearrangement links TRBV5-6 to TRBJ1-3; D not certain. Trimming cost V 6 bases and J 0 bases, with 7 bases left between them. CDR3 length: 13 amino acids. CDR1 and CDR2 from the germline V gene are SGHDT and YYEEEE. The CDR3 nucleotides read TGTGCCAGCAAATTCGTCTCTGGAAACACCATATATTTT. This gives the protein CASKFVSGNTIYF.

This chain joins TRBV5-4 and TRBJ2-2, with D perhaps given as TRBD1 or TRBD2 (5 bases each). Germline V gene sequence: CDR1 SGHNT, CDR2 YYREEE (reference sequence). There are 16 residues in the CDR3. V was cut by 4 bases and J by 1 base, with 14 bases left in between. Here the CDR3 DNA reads TGTGCCAGCAGCCCGCCCGGGACGGTGAACACCGGGGAGCTGTTTTTT. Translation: CASSPPGTVNTGELFF.

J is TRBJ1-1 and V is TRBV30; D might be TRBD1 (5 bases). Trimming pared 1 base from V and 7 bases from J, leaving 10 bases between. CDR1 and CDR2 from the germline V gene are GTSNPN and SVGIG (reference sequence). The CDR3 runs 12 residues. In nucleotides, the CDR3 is TGTGCCTGGAGTGCGGCAGGGATTGAAGCTTTCTTT. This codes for CAWSAAGIEAFF.

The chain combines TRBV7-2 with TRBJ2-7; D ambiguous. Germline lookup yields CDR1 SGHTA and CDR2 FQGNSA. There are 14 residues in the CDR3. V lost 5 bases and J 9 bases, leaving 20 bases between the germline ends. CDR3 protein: CASSLAGRRERQYF. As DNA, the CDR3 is TGTGCCAGCAGCCTTGCCGGTAGGAGAGAGCGGCAGTACTTC.

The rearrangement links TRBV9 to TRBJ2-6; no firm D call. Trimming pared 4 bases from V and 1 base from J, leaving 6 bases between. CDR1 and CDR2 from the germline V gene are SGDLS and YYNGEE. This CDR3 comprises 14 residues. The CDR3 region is CASSPQSGANVLTF. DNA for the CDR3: TGTGCCAGCAGCCCCCAGTCTGGGGCCAACGTCCTGACTTTC.

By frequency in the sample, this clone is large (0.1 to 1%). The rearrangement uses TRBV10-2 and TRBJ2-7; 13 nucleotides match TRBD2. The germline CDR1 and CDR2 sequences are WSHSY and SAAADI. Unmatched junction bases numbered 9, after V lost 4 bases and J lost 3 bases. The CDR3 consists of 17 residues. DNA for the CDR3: TGCGCCAGCAGTGGAGGATCTAGGACTAGCGGGAGCTACGAGCAGTACTTC. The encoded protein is CASSGGSRTSGSYEQYF.